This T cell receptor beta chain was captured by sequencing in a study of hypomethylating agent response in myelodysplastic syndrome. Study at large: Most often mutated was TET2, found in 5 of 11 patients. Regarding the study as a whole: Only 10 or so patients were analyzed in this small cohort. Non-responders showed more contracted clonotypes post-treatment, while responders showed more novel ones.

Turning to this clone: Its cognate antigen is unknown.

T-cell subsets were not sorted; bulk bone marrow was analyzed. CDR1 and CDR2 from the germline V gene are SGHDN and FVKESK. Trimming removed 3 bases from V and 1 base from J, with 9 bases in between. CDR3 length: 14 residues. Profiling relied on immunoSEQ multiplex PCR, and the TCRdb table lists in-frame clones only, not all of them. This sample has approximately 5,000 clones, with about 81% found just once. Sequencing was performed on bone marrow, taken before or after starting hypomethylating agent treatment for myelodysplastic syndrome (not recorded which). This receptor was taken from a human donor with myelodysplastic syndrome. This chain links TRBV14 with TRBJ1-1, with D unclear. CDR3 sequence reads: CASSQWWGNTEAFF. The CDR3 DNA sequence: TGTGCCAGCAGCCAGTGGTGGGGGAACACTGAAGCTTTCTTT.